The 18 T cell receptor beta chains reported below all come from one sample, sequenced in a study of response to subunit inactivated influenza vaccine. TCRdb itself ran the RT-PCR reads through MiXCR, one entry per CDR3 protein. The sample holds fewer than 700,000 distinct CDR3 sequences, approximately 12% seen once. Sequencing used PBMCs from blood, obtained roughly 47 days after vaccination. Receptors originate from a man aged 50 or older who received an inactivated influenza vaccine.

This chain joins TRBV5-1 and TRBJ1-1; no definite D call. Between the trimmed V and J ends, which lost 3 bases and 3 bases, there was a span of 12 bases. Germline CDR1 is SGHRS and CDR2 is YFSETQ. The CDR3 runs 14 residues. The CDR3 sequence is CASSWEGRDTEAFF. CDR3 DNA: TGCGCCAGCAGCTGGGAGGGTAGGGACACTGAAGCTTTCTTT.

This clonotype was counted only a few times. This rearrangement joins TRBV5-1 to TRBJ2-2; perhaps TRBD2 as D (5 bases). The CDR3 consists of 16 residues. V was pared by 4 bases and J by 3 bases, with 16 bases between. Germline loops: CDR1 SGHRS, CDR2 YFSETQ. Here the CDR3 DNA reads TGCGCCAGCAGCCCGTTCGGGGTTATGGACACCGGGGAGCTGTTTTTT. Encoded protein: CASSPFGVMDTGELFF. The full variable domain, rest sourced from reference TRBV5-1 and TRBJ2-2, is KAGVTQTPRYLIKTRGQQVTLSCSPISGHRSVSWYQQTPGQGLQFLFEYFSETQRNKGNFPGRFSGRQFSNSRSEMNVSTLELGDSALYLCASSPFGVMDTGELFFGEGSRLTVL.

This clonotype was picked up a small number of times. The chain has TRBV5-1 and TRBJ2-5, with D unresolved. Trimming pared 8 bases from V and 1 base from J, leaving 6 bases between. The CDR3 spans 11 residues. Germline V gene lookup returns CDR1 SGHRS and CDR2 YFSETQ. This CDR3 reads CARAAQETQYF. The CDR3 DNA is TGCGCCAGGGCAGCCCAAGAGACCCAGTACTTC. Variable domain in full (rest from reference TRBV5-1 and TRBJ2-5): KAGVTQTPRYLIKTRGQQVTLSCSPISGHRSVSWYQQTPGQGLQFLFEYFSETQRNKGNFPGRFSGRQFSNSRSEMNVSTLELGDSALYLCARAAQETQYFGPGTRLLVL.

This chain joins TRBV7-7 and TRBJ2-1; TRBD2 matches at 10 bases. CDR1 and CDR2 from the germline V gene are SSHAT and FNYEAQ (reference sequence). The CDR3 has 16 amino acids. The junction had 8 bases not matched to a gene; V was cut back by 3 bases and J by 6 bases. This CDR3 reads CASSFASGSSINEQFF. The CDR3 coding sequence is TGTGCCAGCAGCTTCGCTAGCGGGAGTTCGATCAATGAGCAGTTCTTC. The full variable domain, rest sourced from reference TRBV7-7 and TRBJ2-1, is GAGVSQSPRYKVTKRGQDVTLRCDPISSHATLYWYQQALGQGPEFLTYFNYEAQPDKSGLPSDRFSAERPEGSISTLTIQRTEQRDSAMYRCASSFASGSSINEQFFGPGTRLTVL.

The gene calls are TRBV7-9 and TRBJ1-6, with 7 bases matching TRBD1. V lost 5 bases and J lost 8; bases outside the gene matches: 9. The CDR3 extends over 15 amino acids. Germline-derived CDR1 and CDR2 are SEHNR and FQNEAQ (reference sequence). The DNA for the CDR3 is TGTGCCAGCAGCCCGCGAACAGGGGCGGATTCACCCCTCCACTTT. This sequence encodes CASSPRTGADSPLHF.

This clonotype was counted ten times or more. The chain is built from TRBV12-3 or TRBV12-4 and TRBJ2-1, with 9 nucleotides matching TRBD2. The CDR3 runs to 13 residues. J was trimmed by 6 bases and V by 6 bases; bases with no gene match: 3. In DNA, the CDR3 is TGTGCCAGCAGCCGGGGACTAGCCAATGAGCAGTTCTTC. Protein product: CASSRGLANEQFF.

This clonotype appeared many times. The V call is TRBV15, the J call TRBJ2-5, with 7 bases that match TRBD2. The germline V gene has CDR1 LNHNV and CDR2 YYDKDF (reference sequence). Germline trimming cut 5 bases from V and 3 bases from J; bases unmatched to any gene: 9. This CDR3 region has 15 residues. The DNA for the CDR3 is TGTGCCACCAGCCTTGGGGGGGTCAAGGAAGAGACCCAGTACTTC. Amino acids: CATSLGGVKEETQYF.

The chain carries TRBV18 and TRBJ2-5; 11 nucleotides align to TRBD2. The CDR3 covers 15 residues. With 4 bases clipped from V and 5 bases from J, the junction kept 6 bases outside the gene matches. Germline CDR1 KGHSH, CDR2 LQKENI. CDR3 residues: CASSRETSGDETQYF. The DNA of the CDR3 is TGTGCCAGCTCACGCGAGACTAGCGGGGACGAGACCCAGTACTTC.

This clonotype was counted ten times or more. The V call is TRBV29-1, the J call TRBJ2-7, with D tentatively TRBD2 (6 bases). This CDR3 has 14 residues. Germline CDR1 is SQVTM and CDR2 is ANQGSEA. Trimming left V 3 bases short and J 2 bases short, with 14 bases between. The CDR3 DNA reads as TGCAGCGTTGATCGGGGGTTAGGGACCTACGAGCAGTACTTC. Protein: CSVDRGLGTYEQYF.

This clonotype has ten or more counts. The CDR3 reads CASSLVGGGRTDTQYF. The CDR3 coding sequence is TGCGCCAGCAGCTTGGTTGGCGGGGGCCGGACAGATACGCAGTATTTT. V gene TRBV5-1 combines with J gene TRBJ2-3, with D possibly being TRBD2 (7 bases). The CDR3 contains 16 residues. With 0 bases removed from V and 3 bases from J, the gap between germline ends came to 14 bases. Germline CDR1 SGHRS, CDR2 YFSETQ.

The rearrangement uses TRBV4-3 and TRBJ2-3; either TRBD1 or TRBD2 may supply D (5 bases each). The CDR3 extends over 14 amino acids. With 3 bases removed from V and 0 bases from J, the gap between germline ends came to 7 bases. The V gene's germline CDR1 is LGHNA and CDR2 YSLEER. The CDR3 protein is CASSHGASTDTQYF. For the CDR3, the DNA is TGCGCCAGCAGCCACGGGGCGAGCACAGATACGCAGTATTTT.

This clonotype came up a few times. The rearrangement uses TRBV7-2 and TRBJ2-2; D is undetermined. The CDR3 sequence is 15 residues long. Germline CDR1 SGHTA, CDR2 FQGNSA. V gave up 5 bases and J gave up 7 bases, with 17 bases separating them. The CDR3 spells CASSPRRRLGGELFF. CDR3 coding DNA: TGTGCCAGCAGCCCCCGGAGAAGGCTAGGCGGGGAGCTGTTTTTT.

The V call is TRBV6-1, the J call TRBJ1-6; no firm D call. Germline V gene data show CDR1 as MNHNS and CDR2 as SASEGT. There are 11 residues in the CDR3. V shed 7 bases and J shed 8 bases, with 6 bases lying between them. The CDR3 reads CASTGDSPLHF. CDR3 in DNA: TGTGCCAGCACGGGAGATTCACCCCTCCACTTT.

The chain has TRBV29-1 and TRBJ2-7; D is ambiguous. The CDR3 extends over 14 amino acids. Germline V gene sequence: CDR1 SQVTM, CDR2 ANQGSEA. Trimming shortened V by 1 base and J by 2 bases, and 12 bases separated the two germline ends. The CDR3 sequence: CSVEGQSHPYEQYF. CDR3 nucleotide sequence: TGCAGCGTTGAAGGTCAGAGCCATCCCTACGAGCAGTACTTC.

This clonotype showed up just a few times. This chain links TRBV7-2 with TRBJ2-3; D is uncertain. With 7 bases removed from V and 1 base from J, the gap between germline ends came to 9 bases. The CDR3 has 13 residues. Germline V gene data show CDR1 as SGHTA and CDR2 as FQGNSA. The CDR3 sequence is CASKVDGTDTQYF. CDR3 coding DNA: TGTGCCAGCAAAGTGGACGGCACAGATACGCAGTATTTT. The complete variable domain, with remaining parts taken from reference TRBV7-2 and TRBJ2-3, reads GAGVSQSPSNKVTEKGKDVELRCDPISGHTALYWYRQSLGQGLEFLIYFQGNSAPDKSGLPSDRFSAERTGGSVSTLTIQRTQQEDSAVYLCASKVDGTDTQYFGPGTRLTVL.

The sample holds a few counts of this clonotype. The V and J genes are TRBV29-1 and TRBJ2-2; no reliable D call. V was cut by 5 bases and J by 4 bases, with 8 bases left in between. CDR1 SQVTM and CDR2 ANQGSEA come from the germline V gene. This CDR3 has 12 amino acids. CDR3 residues: CSVRTTTGELFF. DNA of the CDR3: TGCAGCGTTAGGACCACCACCGGGGAGCTGTTTTTT.

There are many counts of this clonotype. The chain is built from TRBV20-1 and TRBJ2-7, with a weak D call TRBD2 (6 bases). Trimming stripped 7 bases from V and 0 bases from J, with 10 bases between. The CDR3 contains 12 residues. The germline CDR1 and CDR2 sequences are DFQATT and SNEGSKA (reference sequence). The CDR3 sequence: CSVGTASYEQYF. The DNA of the CDR3 is TGCAGTGTCGGGACTGCCTCCTACGAGCAGTACTTC.

The CDR3 sequence: CARGPGQGIWYEQYF. The CDR3 coding sequence is TGTGCCAGAGGCCCGGGACAGGGTATCTGGTACGAGCAGTACTTC. The rearrangement uses TRBV28 and TRBJ2-7, with TRBD1 matching over 9 bases. Trimming cost V 9 bases and J 4 bases; bases outside gene matches: 13. This CDR3 contains 15 residues. Germline assignment: CDR1 MDHEN and CDR2 SYDVKM.